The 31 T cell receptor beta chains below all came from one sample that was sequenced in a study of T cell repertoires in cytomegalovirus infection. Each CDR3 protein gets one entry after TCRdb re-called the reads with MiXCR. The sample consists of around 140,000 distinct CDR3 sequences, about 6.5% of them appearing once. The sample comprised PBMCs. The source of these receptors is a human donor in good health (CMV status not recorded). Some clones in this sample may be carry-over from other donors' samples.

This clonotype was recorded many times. CDR3 coding DNA: TGTGCCAGCAGCTTAGCGGGAGGCCGGGGCTATGGCTACACCTTC. Translated: CASSLAGGRGYGYTF. The genes are TRBV7-2 and TRBJ1-2, with no clear D. The V end was cut by 0 bases, the J end by 4 bases, with 12 bases between. Per the germline V gene, CDR1 is SGHTA and CDR2 is FQGNSA. The CDR3 runs to 15 residues.

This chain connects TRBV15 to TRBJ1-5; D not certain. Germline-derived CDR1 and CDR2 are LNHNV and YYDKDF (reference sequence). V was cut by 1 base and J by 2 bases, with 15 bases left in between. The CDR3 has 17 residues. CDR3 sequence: CATSRVSGIRGNQPQHF. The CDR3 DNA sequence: TGTGCCACCAGCAGAGTGTCCGGGATTCGAGGCAATCAGCCCCAGCATTTT.

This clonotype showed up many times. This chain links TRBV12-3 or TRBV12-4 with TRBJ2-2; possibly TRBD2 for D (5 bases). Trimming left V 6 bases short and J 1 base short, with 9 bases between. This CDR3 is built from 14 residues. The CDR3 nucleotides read TGTGCCAGCAGCTCTCGGGGGAACACCGGGGAGCTGTTTTTT. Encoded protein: CASSSRGNTGELFF.

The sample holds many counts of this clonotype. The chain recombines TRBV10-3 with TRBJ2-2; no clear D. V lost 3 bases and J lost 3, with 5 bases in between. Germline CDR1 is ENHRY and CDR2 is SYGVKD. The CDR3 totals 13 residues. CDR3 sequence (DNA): TGTGCCATCAGTGATACAGACACCGGGGAGCTGTTTTTT. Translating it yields CAISDTDTGELFF.

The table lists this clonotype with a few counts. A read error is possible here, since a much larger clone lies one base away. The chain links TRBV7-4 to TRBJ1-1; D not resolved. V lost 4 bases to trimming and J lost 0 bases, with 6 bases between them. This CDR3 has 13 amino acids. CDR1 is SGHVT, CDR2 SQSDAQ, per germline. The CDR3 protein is CASSSRLNTEAFF. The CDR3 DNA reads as TGTGCCAGCAGCTCCCGCCTGAACACTGAAGCTTTCTTT.

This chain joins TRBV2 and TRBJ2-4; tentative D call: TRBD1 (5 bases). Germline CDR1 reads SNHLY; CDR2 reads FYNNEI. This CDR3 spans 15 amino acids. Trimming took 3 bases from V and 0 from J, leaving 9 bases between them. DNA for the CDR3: TGTGCCAGCAGTGACAACAGGCTAGCCAAAAACATTCAGTACTTC. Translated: CASSDNRLAKNIQYF.

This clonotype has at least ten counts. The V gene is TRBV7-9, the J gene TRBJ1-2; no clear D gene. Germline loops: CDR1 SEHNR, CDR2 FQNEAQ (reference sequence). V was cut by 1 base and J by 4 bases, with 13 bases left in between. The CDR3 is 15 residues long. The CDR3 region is CASSLDGSPSYGYTF. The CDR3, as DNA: TGTGCCAGCAGCTTAGATGGCAGTCCTTCCTATGGCTACACCTTC.

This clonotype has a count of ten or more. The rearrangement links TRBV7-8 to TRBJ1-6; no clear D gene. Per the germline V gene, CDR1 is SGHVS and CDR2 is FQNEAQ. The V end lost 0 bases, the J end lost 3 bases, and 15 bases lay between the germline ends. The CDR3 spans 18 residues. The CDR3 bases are TGTGCCAGCAGCTTAGCGGGTGGGCCGAATGACTATAATTCACCCCTCCACTTT. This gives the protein CASSLAGGPNDYNSPLHF.

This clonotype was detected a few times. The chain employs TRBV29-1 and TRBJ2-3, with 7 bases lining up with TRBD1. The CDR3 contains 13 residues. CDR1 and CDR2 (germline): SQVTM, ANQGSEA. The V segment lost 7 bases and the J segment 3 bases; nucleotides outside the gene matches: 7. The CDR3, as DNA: TGCAGCGCAACAGGGGTAGGGACAGATACGCAGTATTTT. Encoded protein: CSATGVGTDTQYF.

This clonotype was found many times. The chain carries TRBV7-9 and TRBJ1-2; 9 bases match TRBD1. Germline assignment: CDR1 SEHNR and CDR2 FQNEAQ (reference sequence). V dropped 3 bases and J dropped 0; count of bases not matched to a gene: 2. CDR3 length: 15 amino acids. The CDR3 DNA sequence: TGTGCCAGCAGCTTCGGGACAGGGCCTAACTATGGCTACACCTTC. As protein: CASSFGTGPNYGYTF.

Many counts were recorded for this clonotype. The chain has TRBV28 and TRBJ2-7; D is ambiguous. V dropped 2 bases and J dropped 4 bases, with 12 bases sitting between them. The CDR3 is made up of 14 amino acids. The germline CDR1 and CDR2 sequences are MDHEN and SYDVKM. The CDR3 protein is CASSLRGPTYEQYF. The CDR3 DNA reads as TGTGCCAGCAGTTTAAGAGGTCCTACTTACGAGCAGTACTTC.

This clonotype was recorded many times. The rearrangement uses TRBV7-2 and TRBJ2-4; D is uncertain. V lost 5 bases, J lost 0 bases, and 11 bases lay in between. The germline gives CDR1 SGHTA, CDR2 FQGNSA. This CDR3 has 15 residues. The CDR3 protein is CASSPDRLAKNIQYF. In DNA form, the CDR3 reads TGTGCCAGCAGCCCCGATAGGCTAGCCAAAAACATTCAGTACTTC.

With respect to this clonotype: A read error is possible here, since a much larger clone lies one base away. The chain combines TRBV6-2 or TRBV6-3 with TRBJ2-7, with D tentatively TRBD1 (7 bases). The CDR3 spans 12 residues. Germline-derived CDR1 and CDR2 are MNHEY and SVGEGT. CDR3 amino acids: CASRQGPGEQCF. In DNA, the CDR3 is TGTGCCAGCAGACAGGGGCCGGGGGAGCAGTGCTTC.

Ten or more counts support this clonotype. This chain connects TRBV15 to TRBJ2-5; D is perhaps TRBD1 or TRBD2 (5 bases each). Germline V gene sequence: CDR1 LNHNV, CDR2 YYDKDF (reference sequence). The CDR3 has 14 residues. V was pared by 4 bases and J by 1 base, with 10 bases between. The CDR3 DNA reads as TGTGCCACCAGCACTCGGGACGGCCAAGAGACCCAGTACTTC. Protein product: CATSTRDGQETQYF.

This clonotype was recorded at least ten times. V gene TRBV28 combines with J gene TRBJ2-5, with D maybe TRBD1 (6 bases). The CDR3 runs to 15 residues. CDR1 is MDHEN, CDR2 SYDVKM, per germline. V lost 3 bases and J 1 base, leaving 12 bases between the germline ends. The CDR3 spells CASSFSGQSQETQYF. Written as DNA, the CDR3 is TGTGCCAGCAGTTTCAGTGGACAGAGCCAAGAGACCCAGTACTTC.

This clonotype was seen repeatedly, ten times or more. CDR3 DNA sequence: TGTGCCAGCAGCTTCTTTCCAGCCTACGAGCAGTACTTC. Protein product: CASSFFPAYEQYF. The chain combines TRBV7-2 with TRBJ2-7; D is ambiguous. V lost 3 bases and J lost 2, with 8 bases in between. The CDR3 contains 13 residues. Germline V gives CDR1 SGHTA, CDR2 FQGNSA.

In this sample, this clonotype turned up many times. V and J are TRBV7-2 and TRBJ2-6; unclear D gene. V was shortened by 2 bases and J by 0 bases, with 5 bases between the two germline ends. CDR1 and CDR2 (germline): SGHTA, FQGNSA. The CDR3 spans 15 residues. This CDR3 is CASSLRLSGANVLTF. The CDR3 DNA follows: TGTGCCAGCAGCTTACGGCTCTCTGGGGCCAACGTCCTGACTTTC.

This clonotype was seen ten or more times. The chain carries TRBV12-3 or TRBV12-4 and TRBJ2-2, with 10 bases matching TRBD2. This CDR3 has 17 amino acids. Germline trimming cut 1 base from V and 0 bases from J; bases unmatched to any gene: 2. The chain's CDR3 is CASSLERGGPNTGELFF. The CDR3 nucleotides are TGTGCCAGCAGTTTAGAGCGGGGGGGCCCGAACACCGGGGAGCTGTTTTTT.

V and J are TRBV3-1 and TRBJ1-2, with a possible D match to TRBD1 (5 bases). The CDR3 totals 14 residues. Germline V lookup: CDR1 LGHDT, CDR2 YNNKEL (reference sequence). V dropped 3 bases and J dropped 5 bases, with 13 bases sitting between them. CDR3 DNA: TGTGCCAGCAGCCAGGCTACAGGAGCGTATGGCTACACCTTC. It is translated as CASSQATGAYGYTF.

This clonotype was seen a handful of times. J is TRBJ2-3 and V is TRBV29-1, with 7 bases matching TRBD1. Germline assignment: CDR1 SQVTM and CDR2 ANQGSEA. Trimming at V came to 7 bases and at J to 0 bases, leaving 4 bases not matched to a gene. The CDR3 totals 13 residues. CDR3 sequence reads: CSGQGVSTDTQYF. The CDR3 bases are TGCAGCGGCCAGGGGGTTAGCACAGATACGCAGTATTTT.

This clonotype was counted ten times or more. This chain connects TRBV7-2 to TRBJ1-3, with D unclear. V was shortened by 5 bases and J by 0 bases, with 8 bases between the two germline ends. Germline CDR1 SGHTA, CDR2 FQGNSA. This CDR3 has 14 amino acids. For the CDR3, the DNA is TGTGCCAGCAGCCTACAGTCCTCTGGAAACACCATATATTTT. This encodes CASSLQSSGNTIYF.

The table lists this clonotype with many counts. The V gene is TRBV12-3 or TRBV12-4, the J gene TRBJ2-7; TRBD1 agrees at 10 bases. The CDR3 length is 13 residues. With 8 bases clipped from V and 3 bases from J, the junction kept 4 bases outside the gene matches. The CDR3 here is CASRRTGGYEQYF. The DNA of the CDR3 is TGTGCCAGCCGCCGGACAGGGGGCTACGAGCAGTACTTC.

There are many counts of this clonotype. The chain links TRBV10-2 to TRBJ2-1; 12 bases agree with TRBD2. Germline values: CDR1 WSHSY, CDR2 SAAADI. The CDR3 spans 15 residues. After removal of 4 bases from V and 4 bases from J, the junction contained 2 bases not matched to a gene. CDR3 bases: TGCGCCAGCAGTGGGACTAGCGGGGCATACAATGAGCAGTTCTTC. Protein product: CASSGTSGAYNEQFF.

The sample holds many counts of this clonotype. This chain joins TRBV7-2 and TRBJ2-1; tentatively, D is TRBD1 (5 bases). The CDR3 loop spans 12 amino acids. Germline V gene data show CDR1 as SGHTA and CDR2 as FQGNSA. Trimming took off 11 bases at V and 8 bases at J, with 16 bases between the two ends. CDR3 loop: CASRAGFDEQFF. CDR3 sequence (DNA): TGTGCCTCCCGGGCAGGGTTCGATGAGCAGTTCTTC.

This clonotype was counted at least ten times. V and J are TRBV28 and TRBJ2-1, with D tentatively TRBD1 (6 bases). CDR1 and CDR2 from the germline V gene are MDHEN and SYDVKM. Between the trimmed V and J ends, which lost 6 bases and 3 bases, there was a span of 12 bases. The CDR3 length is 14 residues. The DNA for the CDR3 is TGTGCCAGCAGACCACCGACAGGCTACAATGAGCAGTTCTTC. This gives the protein CASRPPTGYNEQFF.

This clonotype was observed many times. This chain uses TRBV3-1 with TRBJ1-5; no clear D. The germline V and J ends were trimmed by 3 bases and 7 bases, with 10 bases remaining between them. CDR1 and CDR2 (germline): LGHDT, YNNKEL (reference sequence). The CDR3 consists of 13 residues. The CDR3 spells CASSQGEVQPQHF. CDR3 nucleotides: TGTGCCAGCAGCCAGGGAGAGGTGCAGCCCCAGCATTTT.

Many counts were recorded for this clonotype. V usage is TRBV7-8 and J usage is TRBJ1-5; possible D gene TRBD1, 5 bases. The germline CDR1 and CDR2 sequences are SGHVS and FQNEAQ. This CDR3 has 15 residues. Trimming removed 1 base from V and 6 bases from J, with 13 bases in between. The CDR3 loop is CASSLVQGPSQPQHF. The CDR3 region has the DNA TGTGCCAGCAGCTTAGTTCAGGGTCCAAGTCAGCCCCAGCATTTT.

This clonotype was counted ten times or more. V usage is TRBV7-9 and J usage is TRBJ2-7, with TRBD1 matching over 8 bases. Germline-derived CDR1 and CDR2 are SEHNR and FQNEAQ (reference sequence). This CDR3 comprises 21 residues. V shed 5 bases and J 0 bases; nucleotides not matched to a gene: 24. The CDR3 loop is CASSLSEVGTGPFRSSYEQYF. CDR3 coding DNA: TGTGCCAGCAGCCTAAGCGAGGTCGGGACAGGCCCGTTCCGAAGCTCCTACGAGCAGTACTTC.

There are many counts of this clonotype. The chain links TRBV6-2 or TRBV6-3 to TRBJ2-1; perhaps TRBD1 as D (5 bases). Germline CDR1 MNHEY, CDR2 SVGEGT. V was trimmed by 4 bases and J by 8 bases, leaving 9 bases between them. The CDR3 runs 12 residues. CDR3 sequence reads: CASSSEGDEQFF. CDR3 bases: TGTGCCAGCAGTTCAGAAGGGGATGAGCAGTTCTTC.

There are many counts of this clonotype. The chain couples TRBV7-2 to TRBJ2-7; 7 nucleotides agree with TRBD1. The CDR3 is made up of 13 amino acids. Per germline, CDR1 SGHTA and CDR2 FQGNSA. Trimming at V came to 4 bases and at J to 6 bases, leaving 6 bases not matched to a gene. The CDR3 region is CASSSHNRGEQYF. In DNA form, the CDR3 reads TGTGCCAGCAGCTCTCACAACAGGGGCGAGCAGTACTTC.

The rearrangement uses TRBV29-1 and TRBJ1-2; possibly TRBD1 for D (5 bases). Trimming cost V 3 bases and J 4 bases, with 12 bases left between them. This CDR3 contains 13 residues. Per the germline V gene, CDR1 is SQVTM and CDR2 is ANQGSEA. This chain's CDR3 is CSVEGVNGYGYTF. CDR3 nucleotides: TGCAGCGTTGAGGGGGTAAACGGCTATGGCTACACCTTC.